This is a list of T cell receptor beta chains from one sample in a study of blood T cell repertoires in COVID-19. Assay: immunoSEQ multiplex PCR; the TCRdb copy retains only in-frame clones and omits some. The sample shows 200,000 or so clones, around 90% of them seen only once. The source material was PBMCs or T cells enriched from blood (not recorded which). These receptors originate from a woman aged 30 to 39 who had recovered from COVID-19. Each CDR3 is given without its conserved first and last residue. D genes are given only for firm matches.

CDR3 protein	V gene	D gene	J gene
ASSPGLDRTGELF	TRBV7-3	TRBD2	TRBJ2-2
ASSSQSGGDTDTQY	TRBV7-3	TRBD2	TRBJ2-3
ASGLVAQGEAF	TRBV12-5	TRBD1	TRBJ1-1
ASSQEVYGRSGTEAF	TRBV4-2	NA	TRBJ1-1
ASRHVLGQGGNGYT	TRBV5-6	TRBD1	TRBJ1-2
ASSFYYGGPFNEQF	TRBV5-5	NA	TRBJ2-1
ASSPDSQETQY	TRBV19	NA	TRBJ2-5
ASSQSPLGAGKTYNEQF	TRBV4-1	NA	TRBJ2-1
ATSRLTGTGYSFSGNTIY	TRBV15	TRBD1	TRBJ1-3
ASSPRGVTGNTIY	TRBV7-2	NA	TRBJ1-3
ASSQSRVYGYT	TRBV3-1/TRBV3-2	NA	TRBJ1-2
ATSRGQGGSYEQY	TRBV15	TRBD1	TRBJ2-7
ASSSGQGGAF	TRBV6-2/TRBV6-3	TRBD1	TRBJ1-1
ASSTEYSEAF	TRBV6-5	NA	TRBJ1-1
ASSYTGVGSPLH	TRBV6-5	NA	TRBJ1-6
ASTRGISGETQY	TRBV6-5	NA	TRBJ2-5
ASMETSGGGNEQF	TRBV6-4	TRBD2	TRBJ2-1
ASSLSGGDTDTQY	TRBV4-2	TRBD2	TRBJ2-3
ASSSMGALEGNTIY	TRBV7-9	NA	TRBJ1-3
ASSQDTGARGLEQY	TRBV4-2	NA	TRBJ2-7
ASSPKTGADEAF	TRBV27	TRBD1	TRBJ1-1
AISVNPGQGITDTQY	TRBV10-3	TRBD1	TRBJ2-3